These 30 T cell receptor beta chains were all obtained from the same sample, sequenced in a study of cytomegalovirus exposure and HLA in healthy donors (dated by TCRdb to the late 2010s). Libraries were prepared through the immunoSEQ multiplex PCR assay. For the multiplex PCR, a mixture combining 60 forward primers for TCR Vbeta segments and 13 reverse primers for TCR Jbeta segments was used. Drawn from immuneACCESS, this table holds only the in-frame rearrangements with V and J called that TCRdb kept. Clones are partly lost; checked studies trace under half to an unresolved V gene and leave the rest unexplained. The sample table lists approximately 200,000 clones, approximately 80% of them with a count of one. The ten largest clones add up to 0.22% of the sample. Material: PBMCs. These receptors came from a girl aged 2 to 9 in good health and CMV-seronegative.

The gene calls are TRBV6-1 and TRBJ2-1; TRBD2 matches 10 bases. In germline, CDR1 is MNHNS, CDR2 SASEGT. After removal of 2 bases from V and 6 bases from J, the junction contained 1 base not matched to a gene. The CDR3 has 14 amino acids. CDR3 protein: CASSESGGANEQFF. The CDR3 DNA sequence: TGTGCCAGCAGTGAAAGCGGGGGGGCCAATGAGCAGTTCTTC.

With regard to this clone: At one end, the junction sequence differs from germline, possibly due to a read error. This chain links TRBV5-4 with TRBJ1-2, with 10 bases identical to TRBD1. The CDR3 runs to 12 residues. CDR1 and CDR2 (germline): SGHNT, YYREEE (reference sequence). The CDR3 spells CASSHATGGSTF. CDR3 nucleotides: TGTGCCAGCAGCCATGCGACAGGGGGCTCCACCTTC.

The chain uses TRBV6-1 and TRBJ2-5, with a possible D match to TRBD1 (6 bases). CDR3 length: 15 residues. V shed 1 base and J shed 2 bases, with 11 bases lying between them. Germline CDR1 is MNHNS and CDR2 is SASEGT. CDR3: CASSEVGTPQETQYF. The CDR3 region has the DNA TGTGCCAGCAGTGAAGTTGGGACACCTCAAGAGACCCAGTACTTC.

In this sample, this clone turned up once. The chain has TRBV9 and TRBJ2-4; D is perhaps TRBD2 (6 bases). Germline CDR1 SGDLS, CDR2 YYNGEE. V was cut by 0 bases and J by 5 bases, with 9 bases left in between. The length of the CDR3 is 14 residues. The CDR3 bases are TGTGCCAGCAGCGTAGGGCGGGGCCAAAACATTCAGTACTTC. Translation: CASSVGRGQNIQYF. The variable domain in full, with the rest retrieved from reference TRBV9 and TRBJ2-4, is DSGVTQTPKHLITATGQRVTLRCSPRSGDLSVYWYQQSLDQGLQFLIQYYNGEERAKGNILERFSAQQFPDLHSELNLSSLELGDSALYFCASSVGRGQNIQYFGAGTRLSVL.

A note on this clone: The junction departs from the called germline gene at one end, perhaps through a read error. The V call is TRBV7-9, the J call TRBJ2-1; weak D call: TRBD2 (6 bases). This CDR3 spans 11 amino acids. The germline V gene has CDR1 SEHNR and CDR2 FQNEAQ (reference sequence). CDR3 nucleotide sequence: TGTGCCAGCAGTTCACGACTAGAGACGCTCTTC. Translated, it gives CASSSRLETLF.

A few counts support this clone. The genes are TRBV10-3 and TRBJ2-1; 11 bases are shared with TRBD2. V shed 5 bases and J 8 bases; nucleotides not matched to a gene: 11. The germline CDR1 and CDR2 sequences are ENHRY and SYGVKD. This CDR3 has 16 residues. CDR3 loop: CAISSSSGGRRDEQFF. The CDR3 nucleotides read TGTGCCATCAGTTCCTCTAGCGGGGGGCGGAGGGATGAGCAGTTCTTC.

The CDR3 coding sequence is TGTGCCAGCAGCGCACCAGTAGAGGGAGGCGAGCAGTACTTC. Translated, it gives CASSAPVEGGEQYF. The chain employs TRBV9 and TRBJ2-7; tentative D call: TRBD2 (6 bases). Germline assignment: CDR1 SGDLS and CDR2 YYNGEE. This CDR3 contains 14 residues. V dropped 3 bases and J dropped 6 bases, with 16 bases sitting between them. The variable domain in full, completed from reference TRBV9 and TRBJ2-7, reads DSGVTQTPKHLITATGQRVTLRCSPRSGDLSVYWYQQSLDQGLQFLIQYYNGEERAKGNILERFSAQQFPDLHSELNLSSLELGDSALYFCASSAPVEGGEQYFGPGTRLTVT.

This clone occurred once. This chain uses TRBV11-2 with TRBJ2-3; tentatively, D is TRBD1 (5 bases). This CDR3 comprises 16 residues. The V gene's germline CDR1 is SGHAT and CDR2 FQNNGV. Trimming removed 5 bases at V and 1 base at J, with 16 bases between. This chain's CDR3 is CASSLARVGGTDTQYF. CDR3 bases: TGTGCCAGCAGCCTTGCCAGGGTAGGCGGCACAGATACGCAGTATTTT. The full variable domain, its missing parts supplied by reference TRBV11-2 and TRBJ2-3, is EAGVAQSPRYKIIEKRQSVAFWCNPISGHATLYWYQQILGQGPKLLIQFQNNGVVDDSQLPKDRFSAERLKGVDSTLKIQPAKLEDSAVYLCASSLARVGGTDTQYFGPGTRLTVL.

The chain uses TRBV6-1 and TRBJ2-7, with a possible D match to TRBD1 (6 bases). The CDR3 runs to 19 residues. The germline V gene has CDR1 MNHNS and CDR2 SASEGT. V gave up 0 bases and J gave up 2 bases, with 23 bases separating them. This CDR3 reads CASSEAMQQGRRWTYEQYF. The CDR3 nucleotides are TGTGCCAGCAGTGAAGCTATGCAGCAGGGGAGAAGGTGGACCTACGAGCAGTACTTC.

The gene calls are TRBV4-1 and TRBJ2-2; weak D call: TRBD1 (5 bases). The germline V gene has CDR1 MGHRA and CDR2 YSYEKL. The CDR3 contains 15 residues. The germline V and J ends were trimmed by 4 bases and 6 bases, with 15 bases remaining between them. In nucleotides, the CDR3 is TGCGCCAGCAGCCTACCAGAAGGGGTCCCCGGGGAGCTGTTTTTT. It yields the protein CASSLPEGVPGELFF.

Comment on this clone: Different DNA sequences within this sample yield the same CDR3. The gene calls are TRBV30 and TRBJ1-5, with TRBD1 as a possible D gene (6 bases). This CDR3 is 13 amino acids long. CDR1 is GTSNPN, CDR2 SVGIG, per germline (reference sequence). Trimming removed 3 bases at V and 4 bases at J, with 10 bases between. This CDR3 is CAWSPGVNQPQHF. CDR3 DNA sequence: TGTGCCTGGAGCCCAGGGGTTAATCAGCCCCAGCATTTT.

The CDR3 DNA sequence: TGTGCCAGCAGCCTACGAACCGGGACTAGCGGATACGAGCAGTACTTC. It is translated as CASSLRTGTSGYEQYF. The genes are TRBV7-2 and TRBJ2-7; TRBD2 matches at 11 bases. This CDR3 comprises 16 residues. Germline assignment: CDR1 SGHTA and CDR2 FQGNSA. V was clipped by 5 bases and J by 4 bases; unmatched bases: 10.

This chain connects TRBV18 to TRBJ2-3, with 13 bases lining up with TRBD2. The germline V gene has CDR1 KGHSH and CDR2 LQKENI. The CDR3 extends over 16 amino acids. V shed 6 bases, J shed 2 bases, and the junction held 5 bases outside the gene matches. The chain's CDR3 is CASSGLAGADTDTQYF. The CDR3 DNA reads as TGTGCCAGCTCTGGACTAGCGGGAGCCGACACAGATACGCAGTATTTT.

CDR3 DNA: TGTGCCAGCAGTGATCCGGGAACACCTATCGATGAGCAGTTCTTC. Translated: CASSDPGTPIDEQFF. This sequence joins TRBV2 and TRBJ2-1; possibly TRBD2 for D (5 bases). V lost 3 bases, J lost 8 bases, and 17 bases lay in between. CDR3 size: 15 residues. Germline CDR1 reads SNHLY; CDR2 reads FYNNEI.

This clone turned up a few times. This chain uses TRBV4-2 with TRBJ2-1; 7 positions match TRBD2. Trimming took 4 bases from V and 5 from J; bases not matched to a gene: 11. The CDR3 length is 16 residues. Germline CDR1 LGHNA, CDR2 YNFKEQ. The CDR3 reads CASSRLPGTTDNEQFF. For the CDR3, the DNA is TGTGCCAGCAGCCGTCTCCCTGGGACTACTGACAATGAGCAGTTCTTC.

The chain carries TRBV5-1 and TRBJ2-7; possible D gene TRBD1, 5 bases. Trimming took 1 base from V and 0 from J, leaving 20 bases between them. From germline, CDR1 is SGHRS and CDR2 YFSETQ. The CDR3 sequence is 18 residues long. Here the CDR3 reads CASSLQGQRHTSSYEQYF. For the CDR3, the DNA is TGCGCCAGCAGCTTGCAGGGTCAAAGACACACGAGCTCCTACGAGCAGTACTTC.

This sequence joins TRBV15 and TRBJ2-3; possible D gene TRBD1, 5 bases. Germline CDR1 and CDR2: LNHNV and YYDKDF (reference sequence). Trimming left V 2 bases short and J 2 bases short, with 11 bases between. This CDR3 is built from 15 residues. CDR3 nucleotides: TGTGCCACCAGCAGAAATCAGGGAAACACAGATACGCAGTATTTT. This gives the protein CATSRNQGNTDTQYF.

The chain uses TRBV2 and TRBJ1-3; weak D call: TRBD1 (5 bases). V was cut by 7 bases and J by 0 bases, with 13 bases left in between. The CDR3 length is 15 residues. Germline CDR1 reads SNHLY; CDR2 reads FYNNEI. The CDR3: CASTETASSGNTIYF. The CDR3 coding sequence is TGTGCCAGCACCGAGACAGCGAGCTCTGGAAACACCATATATTTT.

The V call is TRBV7-9, the J call TRBJ2-1; 7 bases fit TRBD2. Germline CDR1 and CDR2: SEHNR and FQNEAQ (reference sequence). The CDR3 runs to 13 residues. In DNA form, the CDR3 reads TGTTCCTCCAGGCGGGAGCTCTACAATGAGCAGTTCTTC. Encoded protein: CSSRRELYNEQFF. The entire variable domain, with the rest obtained from reference TRBV7-9 and TRBJ2-1, is as follows: DTGVSQNPRHKITKRGQNVTFRCDPISEHNRLYWYRQTLGQGPEFLTYFQNEAQLEKSRLLSDRFSAERPKGSFSTLEIQRTEQGDSAMYLCSSRRELYNEQFFGPGTRLTVL.

The chain combines TRBV6-6 with TRBJ2-1; 8 bases are a match to TRBD2. Germline CDR1 MNHNY, CDR2 SVGAGI (reference sequence). The V and J ends lost 6 bases and 6 bases, in that order; junction bases with no gene match: 7. CDR3 length equals 14 residues. The DNA of the CDR3 is TGTGCCAGCAGACCGACTAGCGCAAGCAATGAGCAGTTCTTC. It codes for CASRPTSASNEQFF.

Turning to this clone: Without the conserved terminal phenylalanine or tryptophan, this CDR3 likely stems from a read error. The chain links TRBV6-5 to TRBJ1-4, with 8 bases aligning to TRBD1. The germline CDR1 and CDR2 sequences are MNHEY and SVGAGI. The V and J ends lost 2 bases and 7 bases, in that order; junction bases with no gene match: 6. This CDR3 is built from 15 residues. The CDR3 DNA reads TGTGCCAGCAGTTACCGAACAGGGGGAGGTGAAAAACTGTTTTCT. Its translation is CASSYRTGGGEKLFS.

This rearrangement joins TRBV4-1 to TRBJ1-1, with TRBD1 matching over 7 bases. Germline trimming cut 2 bases from V and 5 bases from J; bases unmatched to any gene: 8. CDR3 length equals 15 residues. Germline CDR1 is MGHRA and CDR2 is YSYEKL. Written as DNA, the CDR3 is TGCGCCAGCAGCCAAATCGTCCAGGGGGGAACTGAAGCTTTCTTT. Its protein is CASSQIVQGGTEAFF.

This chain joins TRBV2 and TRBJ2-2, with D maybe TRBD1 (6 bases). This CDR3 contains 13 residues. Per the germline V gene, CDR1 is SNHLY and CDR2 is FYNNEI. The V end lost 5 bases, the J end lost 5 bases, and 9 bases lay between the germline ends. DNA of the CDR3: TGTGCCAGCAGTTCCACAGGGACCGGGGAGCTGTTTTTT. This codes for CASSSTGTGELFF.

V and J are TRBV7-2 and TRBJ1-2; no clear D gene. CDR1 and CDR2 (germline): SGHTA, FQGNSA. The CDR3 runs 11 residues. Deletions cut 8 bases from V and 8 bases from J, with 12 bases between. The CDR3 DNA reads TGTGCCAGCGGGCAACGAAGAGGCTACACCTTC. It specifies CASGQRRGYTF.

The chain combines TRBV7-9 with TRBJ2-1; 7 bases agree with TRBD2. The CDR3 length is 15 residues. V lost 4 bases to trimming and J lost 4 bases; unmatched junction nucleotides: 7. From germline, CDR1 is SEHNR and CDR2 FQNEAQ (reference sequence). The DNA of the CDR3 is TGTGCCAGCAGCTCATGGGCGGGAGAATACAATGAGCAGTTCTTC. This translates into CASSSWAGEYNEQFF.

This clone was counted only a few times. The chain uses TRBV7-2 and TRBJ2-1; D may be TRBD2 (5 bases). Trimming took off 6 bases at V and 0 bases at J, with 18 bases between the two ends. CDR3 size: 17 residues. The germline V gene encodes CDR1 SGHTA and CDR2 FQGNSA. CDR3 bases: TGTGCCAGCAGTCGGGATTCCACCTTTAGCTCCTACAATGAGCAGTTCTTC. Its translation: CASSRDSTFSSYNEQFF.

The V and J genes are TRBV5-1 and TRBJ2-7; 9 nucleotides match TRBD1. The CDR3 covers 15 residues. The germline CDR1 and CDR2 sequences are SGHRS and YFSETQ. J lost 4 bases, V lost 0 bases, and 5 bases had no gene match. The CDR3 loop is CASSLGGTGQYEQYF. CDR3 DNA: TGCGCCAGCAGCTTGGGAGGGACAGGGCAATACGAGCAGTACTTC.

CDR3 sequence: CASSNTGVSSYGYTF. As DNA, the CDR3 is TGTGCCAGCAGCAACACGGGGGTCTCGAGCTATGGCTACACCTTC. The J gene is TRBJ1-2, the V gene TRBV9; D is perhaps TRBD1 (5 bases). The CDR3 extends over 15 amino acids. Germline-derived CDR1 and CDR2 are SGDLS and YYNGEE. V was shortened by 4 bases and J by 4 bases, with 17 bases between the two germline ends.

This clone was detected only once. The V gene is TRBV18, the J gene TRBJ2-7; D is possibly TRBD2 (6 bases). The V and J ends lost 4 bases and 2 bases respectively, with 12 bases between them. The CDR3 is 14 amino acids. Germline V gene data show CDR1 as KGHSH and CDR2 as LQKENI. The CDR3 here is CASSQGAGTYEQYF. The CDR3 DNA sequence: TGTGCCAGCTCACAAGGGGCGGGAACCTACGAGCAGTACTTC. Full variable domain (rest looked up from reference TRBV18 and TRBJ2-7): NAGVMQNPRHLVRRRGQEARLRCSPMKGHSHVYWYRQLPEEGLKFMVYLQKENIIDESGMPKERFSAEFPKEGPSILRIQQVVRGDSAAYFCASSQGAGTYEQYFGPGTRLTVT.

This chain uses TRBV19 with TRBJ1-3; no clear D gene. Deletions cut 7 bases from V and 1 base from J, with 5 bases between. The CDR3 has 12 residues. Germline V gene lookup returns CDR1 LNHDA and CDR2 SQIVND (reference sequence). CDR3 DNA: TGTGCCAGTACCCTTTCTGGAAACACCATATATTTT. The encoded protein is CASTLSGNTIYF.